Detailed here is one TCR beta chain. The data stem from a study of blood T cell repertoires in COVID-19. Assay used: immunoSEQ multiplex PCR; TCRdb lists only in-frame clones, some missing. The data contain about 160,000 clones, roughly 87% of them seen just once; the ten biggest clones take up roughly 7%. The source material was PBMCs or T cells enriched from blood (not recorded which). The receptor was isolated from a woman in her 50s who had recovered from COVID-19.

CDR3 DNA: TGTGCCAGCAGCTTGGTGGGACAGGAGTCTTTCTATGGCTACACCTTC. This gives the protein CASSLVGQESFYGYTF. The gene calls are TRBV5-4 and TRBJ1-2, with 8 bases fitting TRBD1. V was pared by 0 bases and J by 4 bases, with 8 bases of the junction left unmatched. The CDR3 has 16 amino acids. Germline CDR1 and CDR2: SGHNT and YYREEE (reference sequence).